This T cell receptor beta chain was sequenced for a study of cytomegalovirus exposure and HLA in healthy donors. The PCR ran on 60 Vbeta and 13 Jbeta primers. Generated by immunoSEQ multiplex PCR, the TCRdb table keeps only in-frame clones and is missing some. The sample records about 230,000 clones, 78% being singletons. Germline lookup yields CDR1 GTSNPN and CDR2 SVGIG (reference sequence). Trimming cost V 0 bases and J 0 bases, with 5 bases left between them. This CDR3 spans 13 amino acids. The sequence was collected from a boy between 10 and 17 years old in good health and CMV-seronegative. What was sequenced was PBMCs. The V call is TRBV30, the J call TRBJ1-2; unclear D gene. This chain's CDR3 is CAWSVSANYGYTF. CDR3 sequence (DNA): TGTGCCTGGAGTGTATCGGCTAACTATGGCTACACCTTC.